The clone carrying this TCR beta chain has only a few counts. The CDR3 is 16 residues long. V dropped 3 bases and J dropped 0 bases, with 15 bases sitting between them. Germline V gene lookup returns CDR1 MNHEY and CDR2 SVGAGI. The sample belongs to a study of T cells after yellow fever vaccination. MiXCR was run by TCRdb on the 5' RACE reads, yielding one entry per CDR3 protein. The data show 150,000 to 200,000 distinct CDR3 sequences, approximately 6.2% seen once. The sample in question was CD4+ T cells sorted from PBMCs, obtained on the day of the first yellow fever vaccination. This receptor was identified in a man between 18 and 35 years old who received the YFV17D yellow fever vaccine. The rearrangement links TRBV6-5 to TRBJ2-7; perhaps TRBD2 as D (6 bases). The CDR3 DNA reads as TGTGCCAGCAGTTATGGAAGTAGCGGTAGCTCCTACGAGCAGTACGTC. Its protein product is CASSYGSSGSSYEQYV.